Presented here are 2 T cell receptor beta chains from one specimen sequenced in a study of cytomegalovirus exposure and HLA in healthy donors. The PCR used 60 Vbeta and 13 Jbeta primers. Assay used: immunoSEQ multiplex PCR; TCRdb lists only in-frame clones, some missing. The top ten clones hold about 2% of a sample with 150,000 to 200,000 clones, roughly 80% of them seen once. The sample was PBMCs. The receptors were sampled from a human donor in good health.

The chain has TRBV6-4 and TRBJ2-3; a possible D gene is TRBD1 (6 bases). CDR3 length equals 13 residues. Germline V gives CDR1 MRHNA, CDR2 SNTAGT. Trimming took 4 bases from V and 7 from J, leaving 12 bases between them. The CDR3 coding sequence is TGTGCCAGCAGTGTCAACAGGGAGCATACGCAGTATTTT. Its translation is CASSVNREHTQYF.

V is TRBV5-6 and J is TRBJ2-7; maybe TRBD1 (5 bases). V was trimmed by 5 bases and J by 2 bases, leaving 14 bases between them. This CDR3 region has 14 residues. CDR1 SGHDT and CDR2 YYEEEE come from the germline V gene. This CDR3 reads CASRRTRRTYEQYF. The CDR3 DNA is TGTGCCAGCAGGCGGACACGTCGTACCTACGAGCAGTACTTC.